This TCR beta chain was identified during a study of cytomegalovirus exposure and HLA in healthy donors. About this clone itself: The antigen remains unidentified.

Assay: immunoSEQ multiplex PCR; the TCRdb copy retains only in-frame clones and omits some. Of approximately 170,000 clones listed, roughly 85% are singletons. Study-wide results and caveats: Specificity of a few CMV-associated chains for CMV antigens was verified in vitro.

CDR1 is SEHNR and CDR2 is FQNEAQ in the germline V gene (reference sequence). V lost 5 bases and J lost 4; bases outside the gene matches: 2. The CDR3 totals 14 residues. Sequencing was carried out using PBMCs. This receptor was identified in a man aged 18 to 29 in good health and CMV-seropositive. The chain recombines TRBV7-9 with TRBJ2-1; 10 bases map to TRBD1. DNA for the CDR3: TGTGCCAGCAGCGCGGGACAGGGGTACAATGAGCAGTTCTTC. Amino acid sequence: CASSAGQGYNEQFF.